The source of this TCR beta chain is a study of blood T cell repertoires in COVID-19. Study background: Sites in the United States, Italy and Spain provided acute and convalescent COVID-19 samples. Sample material is recorded as cDNA or gDNA derived from T cells, B-cell-depleted T cells, or PBMCs.

The authors' processing: The authors estimated nucleated cell counts from reference gene primer amplification. Sequenced by immunoSEQ multiplex PCR; TCRdb stores in-frame clones only, minus some. That table is the source of V, J and clone size, and D and trimming were worked out from the DNA. Here the sample spans about 160,000 clones, 80% to 90% being singletons. During active infection, Seattle patients enrolled and were then monitored through disease. This receptor was identified in a man younger than 35 with COVID-19, enrolled during active disease. The sequencing sample was made of peripheral blood.

CDR3 protein: CASSLFRSGETQYF. CDR3 bases: TGTGCCAGCAGCTTATTTAGATCTGGAGAGACCCAGTACTTC. The chain employs TRBV7-2 and TRBJ2-5; D is undetermined. The V gene lost 2 bases and the J gene lost 4 bases, with 11 bases spanning the gap. Germline CDR1 SGHTA, CDR2 FQGNSA. This CDR3 comprises 14 residues. The full variable domain, its missing parts supplied by reference TRBV7-2 and TRBJ2-5, is GAGVSQSPSNKVTEKGKDVELRCDPISGHTALYWYRQSLGQGLEFLIYFQGNSAPDKSGLPSDRFSAERTGGSVSTLTIQRTQQEDSAVYLCASSLFRSGETQYFGPGTRLLVL.